This TCR beta chain is from a study of spatial heterogeneity in lung cancer. On the study more broadly: Across tumor regions, counts of TCR transcripts showed a strong correlation with a T cell module score derived from matched bulk RNA-seq. Study-level results: How many expanded intratumoral alpha and beta TCRs were present tracked the tumor mutation count, which was a count of nonsynonymous mutations. Nonsynonymous mutation counts, ubiquitous and regional, were tracked by the respective counts of ubiquitous and regional expanded TCRs.

TCRdb re-analysed the 5' RACE reads in MiXCR, keeping a single row per CDR3 protein. The sample has about 16,000 distinct CDR3 sequences; around 7.5% are singletons. CDR1 SGHDT and CDR2 YYEEEE come from the germline V gene. The V end lost 2 bases, the J end lost 3 bases, and 12 bases lay between the germline ends. This CDR3 is built from 14 residues. Time point indicated: sample taken at primary tumor resection. Donation came from 70 or so patients with untreated early-stage non-small cell lung cancer. Turning to this clonotype: The antigen is not known.

The sample here was lung tumor tissue, taken at surgery. The V gene is TRBV5-6, the J gene TRBJ2-7; D remains unclear. The receptor's source is a male donor with early-stage non-small cell lung cancer. This CDR3 reads CASSFRRHIYEQYV. The CDR3 nucleotides read TGTGCCAGCAGCTTTCGTCGACATATCTACGAGCAGTACGTC.